This TCR beta chain appears in the sequencing data of a study of OX40 agonist ivuxolimab in advanced cancers. Comment on this clone: What it binds is not known.

Study findings and constraints: Clonal expansion by week 6 occurred in CD4+ and CD8+ blood T cells (at 0.1 to 3.0 mg/kg).

The protocol was immunoSEQ multiplex PCR, while the TCRdb copy is restricted to in-frame clones and leaves out a portion. The top ten hold approximately 3.8% of the sample, which has about 58,000 clones, 88% seen once. Germline loops: CDR1 MDHEN, CDR2 SYDVKM. V was pared by 1 base and J by 1 base, with 7 bases between. The CDR3 covers 14 residues. The sample here was CD4+ or CD8+ T cells sorted from blood, taken in a trial of the OX40 agonist ivuxolimab. The chain joins TRBV28 to TRBJ1-1, with D possibly TRBD1 on 5 matching bases. This TCR derives from an adult with an advanced solid tumor such as melanoma, head and neck, liver or kidney cancer. CDR3 DNA sequence: TGTGCCAGCAGTTTATCGCAGGGGAACACTGAAGCTTTCTTT. Translated: CASSLSQGNTEAFF.